This passage covers 29 T cell receptor beta chains from one sample sequenced in a study of blood T cell repertoires in COVID-19. The repertoire was sequenced with immunoSEQ multiplex PCR; TCRdb's copy has only in-frame clones and lacks some. The sample records 250,000 to 300,000 clones, roughly 91% being singletons. The sequenced material came from peripheral blood. These receptors all stem from a middle-aged man with acute or convalescent COVID-19.

This chain connects TRBV6-1 to TRBJ2-2; 10 bases fit TRBD1. The CDR3 sequence is 16 residues long. Germline V gene lookup returns CDR1 MNHNS and CDR2 SASEGT. With V trimmed by 4 bases and J by 6 bases, 8 bases remained unmatched. Here the CDR3 reads CASSVSDRGRAGELFF. CDR3 coding DNA: TGTGCCAGCAGTGTCTCTGACAGGGGGCGCGCCGGGGAGCTGTTTTTT.

The V call is TRBV29-1, the J call TRBJ2-7, with D maybe TRBD1 (6 bases). V lost 1 base, J lost 4 bases, and 17 bases lay in between. Germline V gives CDR1 SQVTM, CDR2 ANQGSEA. This CDR3 region has 15 residues. The CDR3 bases are TGCAGCGTTGAAGGGGGGCCGACAGGAACTTACGAGCAGTACTTC. It is translated as CSVEGGPTGTYEQYF.

The chain recombines TRBV4-1 with TRBJ1-4; perhaps TRBD1 as D (5 bases). This CDR3 comprises 16 residues. Between the trimmed V and J ends, which lost 4 bases and 0 bases, there was a span of 12 bases. Germline V gives CDR1 MGHRA, CDR2 YSYEKL. CDR3 coding DNA: TGCGCCAGCAGCCGGCAGACAGTAGCAACTAATGAAAAACTGTTTTTT. Translated: CASSRQTVATNEKLFF.

This sequence joins TRBV4-1 and TRBJ2-2; TRBD2 is a possible D gene (5 bases). CDR1 is MGHRA and CDR2 is YSYEKL in the germline V gene. This CDR3 has 14 residues. The V end was cut by 0 bases, the J end by 4 bases, with 6 bases between. CDR3 amino acids: CASSQEGSTGELFF. As DNA, the CDR3 is TGCGCCAGCAGCCAAGAAGGGAGCACCGGGGAGCTGTTTTTT.

This chain connects TRBV28 to TRBJ1-2; tentative D call: TRBD1 (6 bases). The V and J ends lost 4 bases and 2 bases respectively, with 8 bases between them. Germline V gives CDR1 MDHEN, CDR2 SYDVKM. The CDR3 is 13 residues long. Here the CDR3 DNA reads TGTGCCAGCAGTTGGACAGCGAACTATGGCTACACCTTC. This translates into CASSWTANYGYTF.

V usage is TRBV5-1 and J usage is TRBJ1-1; 12 nucleotides match TRBD1. This CDR3 contains 16 residues. Germline values: CDR1 SGHRS, CDR2 YFSETQ. With 0 bases clipped from V and 5 bases from J, the junction kept 5 bases outside the gene matches. In DNA form, the CDR3 reads TGCGCCAGCAGCTTGGGAGGGACAGGGGGCTTTACTGAAGCTTTCTTT. It is translated as CASSLGGTGGFTEAFF.

This chain connects TRBV3-1 (or the pseudogene TRBV3-2) to TRBJ1-1; 10 bases agree with TRBD1. The CDR3 runs to 14 residues. Germline CDR1 is LGHDT and CDR2 is YNNKEL (reference sequence). V gave up 4 bases and J gave up 5 bases; unmatched junction bases: 4. The CDR3 region is CASSRGQGMTEAFF. CDR3 in DNA: TGTGCCAGCAGCCGGGGACAGGGGATGACTGAAGCTTTCTTT.

This sequence joins TRBV7-2 and TRBJ1-3; 7 nucleotides align to TRBD1. J lost 3 bases, V lost 5 bases, and 7 bases had no gene match. In germline, CDR1 is SGHTA, CDR2 FQGNSA. The CDR3 spans 15 residues. DNA for the CDR3: TGTGCCAGCAGCCGTCGGACAGGACTTGGAAACACCATATATTTT. This sequence encodes CASSRRTGLGNTIYF.

On this clone: Other nucleotide sequences from this sample produce the same CDR3. V is TRBV3-1 (or the pseudogene TRBV3-2) and J is TRBJ2-1, with TRBD1 as a possible D gene (5 bases). The germline V gene encodes CDR1 LGHDT and CDR2 YNNKEL (reference sequence). Deletions cut 2 bases from V and 7 bases from J, with 9 bases between. The CDR3 spans 13 residues. The CDR3 is CASSQRGGNEQFF. DNA of the CDR3: TGTGCCAGCAGCCAAAGGGGTGGGAATGAGCAGTTCTTC.

The chain employs TRBV5-1 and TRBJ2-3; D call uncertain. CDR3 length equals 15 residues. From germline, CDR1 is SGHRS and CDR2 YFSETQ. V dropped 1 base and J dropped 2 bases, with 11 bases sitting between them. The CDR3 sequence: CASSLLGADTDTQYF. The CDR3 bases are TGCGCCAGCAGCTTGTTAGGTGCGGACACAGATACGCAGTATTTT. The complete variable domain, with remaining parts taken from reference TRBV5-1 and TRBJ2-3, reads KAGVTQTPRYLIKTRGQQVTLSCSPISGHRSVSWYQQTPGQGLQFLFEYFSETQRNKGNFPGRFSGRQFSNSRSEMNVSTLELGDSALYLCASSLLGADTDTQYFGPGTRLTVL.

The rearrangement joins TRBV28 to TRBJ2-7, with a possible D match to TRBD1 (6 bases). The CDR3 runs 13 residues. Per germline, CDR1 MDHEN and CDR2 SYDVKM. V was pared by 4 bases and J by 6 bases, with 13 bases between. In DNA, the CDR3 is TGTGCCAGCAGTTATGGGGGCCCCCGCGAGCAGTACTTC. Amino acid sequence: CASSYGGPREQYF.

This rearrangement joins TRBV3-1 (or the pseudogene TRBV3-2) to TRBJ1-2; unclear D gene. The CDR3 totals 13 residues. In germline, CDR1 is LGHDT, CDR2 YNNKEL (reference sequence). The V end was cut by 1 base, the J end by 1 base, with 4 bases between. The CDR3 spells CASSQGLNYGYTF. In nucleotides, the CDR3 is TGTGCCAGCAGCCAAGGACTTAACTATGGCTACACCTTC.

The rearrangement uses TRBV11-3 and TRBJ1-1, with unresolved D. V was trimmed by 4 bases and J by 4 bases, leaving 13 bases between them. This CDR3 region has 14 residues. Germline lookup yields CDR1 SGHNT and CDR2 YENEEA. Written as DNA, the CDR3 is TGTGCCAGCAGCTCAACCGCGGGTAGCACTGAAGCTTTCTTT. This sequence encodes CASSSTAGSTEAFF.

This chain connects TRBV7-2 to TRBJ1-1; D perhaps matches TRBD1 (5 bases). CDR1 is SGHTA and CDR2 is FQGNSA in the germline V gene. The V end lost 0 bases, the J end lost 3 bases, and 23 bases lay between the germline ends. There are 19 residues in the CDR3. CDR3 amino acids: CASSLALIGVQDRYTEAFF. In DNA form, the CDR3 reads TGTGCCAGCAGCTTAGCGCTAATAGGGGTTCAGGACCGGTACACTGAAGCTTTCTTT.

The chain uses TRBV4-2 and TRBJ2-5; no definite D call. From germline, CDR1 is LGHNA and CDR2 YNFKEQ. V was trimmed by 1 base and J by 3 bases, leaving 6 bases between them. The CDR3 is 13 residues long. The CDR3 DNA reads TGTGCCAGCAGCCAAGTGAGTGAAGAGACCCAGTACTTC. This encodes CASSQVSEETQYF.

V is TRBV10-1 and J is TRBJ2-5; D ambiguous. Germline-derived CDR1 and CDR2 are WNHNN and SYGVQD (reference sequence). The CDR3 has 13 residues. Trimming left V 2 bases short and J 4 bases short, with 8 bases between. The DNA of the CDR3 is TGCGCCAGCAGTGAGCAGCGCGGAGAGACCCAGTACTTC. Its translation is CASSEQRGETQYF.

The chain carries TRBV11-3 and TRBJ2-3, with 8 nucleotides matching TRBD1. V dropped 5 bases and J dropped 1; count of bases not matched to a gene: 2. The germline V gene has CDR1 SGHNT and CDR2 YENEEA. This CDR3 has 14 amino acids. For the CDR3, the DNA is TGTGCCAGCAGCCCGGGACAGGGCACAGATACGCAGTATTTT. Its protein is CASSPGQGTDTQYF.

V is TRBV5-1 and J is TRBJ2-1, with 7 bases that match TRBD2. Per germline, CDR1 SGHRS and CDR2 YFSETQ. Unmatched junction bases numbered 8, after V lost 7 bases and J lost 4 bases. This CDR3 is built from 14 residues. CDR3 protein: CASAAGNRYNEQFF. CDR3 DNA sequence: TGCGCCAGCGCAGCGGGAAATCGATACAATGAGCAGTTCTTC.

The chain is built from TRBV27 and TRBJ1-5, with TRBD1 matching 7 bases. In germline, CDR1 is MNHEY, CDR2 SMNVEV (reference sequence). V was clipped by 5 bases and J by 1 base; unmatched bases: 5. The CDR3 spans 15 residues. The CDR3 spells CASSQGGLSNQPQHF. The CDR3 DNA follows: TGTGCCAGCAGTCAGGGGGGCCTAAGCAATCAGCCCCAGCATTTT.

The CDR3 protein is CASSDGSGGTDTQYF. The CDR3 coding sequence is TGTGCCAGCAGTGATGGAAGCGGGGGCACAGATACGCAGTATTTT. The chain is built from TRBV9 and TRBJ2-3; 7 bases align to TRBD2. V shed 5 bases, J shed 1 base, and the junction held 7 bases outside the gene matches. CDR3 length: 15 residues. Germline V gene lookup returns CDR1 SGDLS and CDR2 YYNGEE.

This chain joins TRBV7-9 and TRBJ2-2, with D unclear. CDR3 length equals 14 residues. V was cut by 2 bases and J by 1 base, with 5 bases left in between. Germline values: CDR1 SEHNR, CDR2 FQNEAQ (reference sequence). The CDR3 sequence: CASSLNLNTGELFF. As DNA, the CDR3 is TGTGCCAGCAGCTTAAACTTGAACACCGGGGAGCTGTTTTTT.

The chain combines TRBV15 with TRBJ1-4, with a possible D match to TRBD1 (5 bases). CDR1 and CDR2 from the germline V gene are LNHNV and YYDKDF (reference sequence). The CDR3 has 15 residues. Trimming removed 2 bases at V and 5 bases at J, with 12 bases between. CDR3 in amino acids: CATSRWEGENEKLFF. The CDR3 DNA follows: TGTGCCACCAGCAGATGGGAAGGGGAAAATGAAAAACTGTTTTTT. Looking up the rest from reference TRBV15 and TRBJ1-4 gives the full variable domain: DAMVIQNPRYQVTQFGKPVTLSCSQTLNHNVMYWYQQKSSQAPKLLFHYYDKDFNNEADTPDNFQSRRPNTSFCFLDIRSPGLGDTAMYLCATSRWEGENEKLFFGSGTQLSVL.

V usage is TRBV11-2 and J usage is TRBJ1-6; D is ambiguous. The length of the CDR3 is 13 residues. The germline V gene has CDR1 SGHAT and CDR2 FQNNGV. Trimming pared 0 bases from V and 10 bases from J, leaving 7 bases between. CDR3 DNA: TGTGCCAGCAGCTTAGAGAGAGAATCACCCCTCCACTTT. Encoded protein: CASSLERESPLHF.

The J gene is TRBJ2-3, the V gene TRBV2; 9 nucleotides agree with TRBD2. The CDR3 runs 16 residues. Trimming at V came to 2 bases and at J to 6 bases, leaving 9 bases not matched to a gene. Germline loops: CDR1 SNHLY, CDR2 FYNNEI. The CDR3: CASSEYAGGILDTQYF. The CDR3 nucleotides read TGTGCCAGCAGTGAATATGCGGGGGGGATTCTGGATACGCAGTATTTT.

V and J are TRBV2 and TRBJ1-4; unclear D gene. Germline lookup yields CDR1 SNHLY and CDR2 FYNNEI. V was trimmed by 5 bases and J by 7 bases, leaving 8 bases between them. CDR3 length: 12 amino acids. The CDR3 loop is CASSYEGEKLFF. The CDR3 nucleotides read TGTGCCAGCAGTTACGAGGGTGAAAAACTGTTTTTT.

The V and J genes are TRBV7-2 and TRBJ1-2; D not resolved. With 5 bases removed from V and 7 bases from J, the gap between germline ends came to 14 bases. Germline loops: CDR1 SGHTA, CDR2 FQGNSA. The CDR3 runs 13 residues. The CDR3 loop is CASSRLTRVGYTF. CDR3 sequence (DNA): TGTGCCAGCAGCCGCCTCACGAGGGTTGGCTACACCTTC.

The genes are TRBV19 and TRBJ2-1, with 11 bases matching TRBD2. The V gene end was trimmed by 7 bases and the J gene end by 1 base; junction bases not matched to a gene: 3. The CDR3 spans 15 residues. CDR1 LNHDA and CDR2 SQIVND come from the germline V gene (reference sequence). The CDR3 bases are TGTGCCAGTACACTAGCGGGGGCTTCCTACAATGAGCAGTTCTTC. Protein product: CASTLAGASYNEQFF.

The V and J genes are TRBV5-7 and TRBJ2-4, with D perhaps matching TRBD1 (8 bases). TRBV5-7 is designated an ORF whose function remains uncertain. Trimming cost V 1 base and J 3 bases, with 17 bases left between them. CDR3 length: 17 amino acids. For the CDR3, the DNA is TGTGCCAGCAGCTTGAACCGACAGGGGAGGGTCAAAAACATTCAGTACTTC. It encodes CASSLNRQGRVKNIQYF.

The J gene is TRBJ1-1, the V gene TRBV4-2; maybe TRBD1 (6 bases). Germline CDR1 LGHNA, CDR2 YNFKEQ. The CDR3 totals 15 residues. V was shortened by 4 bases and J by 2 bases, with 14 bases between the two germline ends. The CDR3 DNA reads as TGTGCCAGCAGCCCGGGACACGCGGATAACACTGAAGCTTTCTTT. It codes for CASSPGHADNTEAFF.